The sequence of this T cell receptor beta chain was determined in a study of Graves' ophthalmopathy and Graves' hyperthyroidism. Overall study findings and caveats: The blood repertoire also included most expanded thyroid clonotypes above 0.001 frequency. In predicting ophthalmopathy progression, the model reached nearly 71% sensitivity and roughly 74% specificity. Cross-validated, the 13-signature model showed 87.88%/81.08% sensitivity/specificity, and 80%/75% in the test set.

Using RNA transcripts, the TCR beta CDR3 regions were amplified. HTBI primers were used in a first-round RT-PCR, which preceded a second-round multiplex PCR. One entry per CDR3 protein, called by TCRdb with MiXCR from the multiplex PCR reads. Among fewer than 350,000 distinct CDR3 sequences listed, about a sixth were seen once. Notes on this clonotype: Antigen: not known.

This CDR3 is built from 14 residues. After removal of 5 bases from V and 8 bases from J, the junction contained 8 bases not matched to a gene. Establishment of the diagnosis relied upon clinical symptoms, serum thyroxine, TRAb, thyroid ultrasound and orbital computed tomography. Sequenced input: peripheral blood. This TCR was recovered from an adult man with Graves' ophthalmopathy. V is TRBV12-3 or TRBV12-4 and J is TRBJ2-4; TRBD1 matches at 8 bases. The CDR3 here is CASSSRGRIDIQYF. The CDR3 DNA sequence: TGTGCCAGCAGTAGCAGGGGGCGAATCGACATTCAGTACTTC.